This entry features one TCR beta chain sequence. As yet, its antigen is unknown. It was with 60 Vbeta and 13 Jbeta primers that the PCR ran. Measured with immunoSEQ multiplex PCR; TCRdb has only the in-frame clones, and not every one. The sample carries more than 150,000 clones, 78% recorded once. Samples came from healthy bone marrow donors. The length of the CDR3 is 17 residues. The trim removed 4 bases at V and 3 bases at J, leaving 11 bases unmatched. Germline assignment: CDR1 KGHSH and CDR2 LQKENI. These data originate in a study of cytomegalovirus exposure and HLA in healthy donors. Study outcomes and limitations: Common viral pathogens were later found to be apparently linked to several of the most significant clusters.

The V call is TRBV18, the J call TRBJ2-2; 7 bases line up with TRBD2. Sequencing used PBMCs. This sequence was found in a woman aged 30 to 39 in good health and CMV-seropositive. The CDR3 nucleotides read TGTGCCAGCTCACGCATGGCGGGAGTTACGGACACCGGGGAGCTGTTTTTT. Translated: CASSRMAGVTDTGELFF. The full variable domain, rest sourced from reference TRBV18 and TRBJ2-2, is NAGVMQNPRHLVRRRGQEARLRCSPMKGHSHVYWYRQLPEEGLKFMVYLQKENIIDESGMPKERFSAEFPKEGPSILRIQQVVRGDSAAYFCASSRMAGVTDTGELFFGEGSRLTVL.